This passage covers 27 T cell receptor beta chains from one sample sequenced in a study of cytomegalovirus exposure and HLA in healthy donors. The PCR ran on 60 Vbeta and 13 Jbeta primers. TCRdb's table, derived via immunoSEQ multiplex PCR, lists solely in-frame clones and lacks some. Counted here are about 110,000 clones, under 80% occurring once; the ten biggest clones make up 7.7%. Input material: PBMCs. Receptors were obtained from a woman aged 45-60 years in good health and CMV-seropositive.

V usage is TRBV4-3 and J usage is TRBJ2-2, with 8 bases matching TRBD2. The V segment lost 4 bases and the J segment 3 bases; nucleotides outside the gene matches: 4. The germline V gene has CDR1 LGHNA and CDR2 YSLEER. There are 15 residues in the CDR3. CDR3 nucleotide sequence: TGCGCCAGCAGCCCTCACGGGGGGGACACCGGGGAGCTGTTTTTT. It encodes CASSPHGGDTGELFF.

The CDR3 region is CASSIDPLRGRHGYTF. For the CDR3, the DNA is TGTGCCAGTAGTATAGATCCTCTCAGGGGGCGTCATGGCTACACCTTC. J is TRBJ1-2 and V is TRBV19; 8 bases align to TRBD1. J was trimmed by 6 bases and V by 0 bases; bases with no gene match: 9. The CDR3 contains 16 residues. The germline gives CDR1 LNHDA, CDR2 SQIVND (reference sequence).

The gene calls are TRBV6-1 and TRBJ1-1; 7 nucleotides match TRBD1. The germline V gene has CDR1 MNHNS and CDR2 SASEGT. The length of the CDR3 is 13 residues. J was trimmed by 5 bases and V by 10 bases; bases with no gene match: 10. The CDR3 protein is CATHTGTVTEAFF. The DNA of the CDR3 is TGTGCCACCCATACGGGGACAGTTACTGAAGCTTTCTTT.

The chain carries TRBV19 and TRBJ2-6; TRBD1 agrees at 7 bases. Germline lookup yields CDR1 LNHDA and CDR2 SQIVND (reference sequence). The trim removed 5 bases at V and 0 bases at J, leaving 10 bases unmatched. The CDR3 runs to 18 residues. The CDR3 DNA sequence: TGTGCCAGTAGTTCCGGGACAGCGAGAAGCTCTGGGGCCAACGTCCTGACTTTC. It encodes CASSSGTARSSGANVLTF.

The CDR3 sequence: CASSTRWQGNTIYF. In DNA form, the CDR3 reads TGTGCCAGCAGCACCCGATGGCAGGGAAACACCATATATTTT. J is TRBJ1-3 and V is TRBV11-2; D gene unclear. V lost 5 bases to trimming and J lost 4 bases, with 12 bases between them. The CDR3 covers 14 residues. CDR1 is SGHAT and CDR2 is FQNNGV in the germline V gene.

This chain uses TRBV6-1 with TRBJ2-7, with D perhaps matching TRBD1 (6 bases). CDR3 length: 12 amino acids. Germline CDR1 is MNHNS and CDR2 is SASEGT. V shed 4 bases and J shed 5 bases, with 9 bases lying between them. The CDR3 nucleotides read TGTGCCAGCAGTGCACAGGGAGACGAGCAGTACTTC. Translating it yields CASSAQGDEQYF.

The chain employs TRBV9 and TRBJ2-5; D gene unclear. The length of the CDR3 is 13 residues. Germline-derived CDR1 and CDR2 are SGDLS and YYNGEE. The V and J ends lost 2 bases and 2 bases respectively, with 7 bases between them. The CDR3 nucleotides are TGTGCCAGCAGCGTTAACTTTCAAGAGACCCAGTACTTC. Translated: CASSVNFQETQYF. The complete variable domain, with remaining parts taken from reference TRBV9 and TRBJ2-5, reads DSGVTQTPKHLITATGQRVTLRCSPRSGDLSVYWYQQSLDQGLQFLIQYYNGEERAKGNILERFSAQQFPDLHSELNLSSLELGDSALYFCASSVNFQETQYFGPGTRLLVL.

The chain is built from TRBV9 and TRBJ1-2; 8 nucleotides match TRBD1. In germline, CDR1 is SGDLS, CDR2 YYNGEE. Unmatched junction bases numbered 8, after V lost 5 bases and J lost 5 bases. The CDR3 loop spans 14 amino acids. The DNA of the CDR3 is TGTGCCAGCAGTAGGACAGGGACGGAGTATGGCTACACCTTC. Translation gives CASSRTGTEYGYTF.

This rearrangement joins TRBV7-2 to TRBJ2-3, with D uncertain. CDR1 is SGHTA and CDR2 is FQGNSA in the germline V gene. V gave up 4 bases and J gave up 0 bases, with 11 bases separating them. The CDR3 has 15 residues. The CDR3 nucleotides read TGTGCCAGCAGCTCCCGACCGAGGAGCACAGATACGCAGTATTTT. Amino acid sequence: CASSSRPRSTDTQYF.

This clone was seen a handful of times. The V and J genes are TRBV7-8 and TRBJ1-5, with 9 nucleotides matching TRBD1. The junction had 7 bases not matched to a gene; V was cut back by 1 base and J by 0 bases. The CDR3 totals 18 residues. From germline, CDR1 is SGHVS and CDR2 FQNEAQ. Written as DNA, the CDR3 is TGTGCCAGCAGCTTAGACGGACAGGGGCCTTATAGCAATCAGCCCCAGCATTTT. It codes for CASSLDGQGPYSNQPQHF.

This chain links TRBV5-1 with TRBJ1-1; D unclear. Germline V CDR1 and CDR2: SGHRS, YFSETQ. The V end lost 4 bases, the J end lost 2 bases, and 12 bases lay between the germline ends. This CDR3 comprises 14 residues. CDR3 amino acids: CASSKLGSNTEAFF. Written as DNA, the CDR3 is TGCGCCAGCAGCAAATTAGGGAGCAACACTGAAGCTTTCTTT.

The chain couples TRBV6-5 to TRBJ1-4, with D unclear. The CDR3 consists of 13 residues. Trimming cost V 4 bases and J 6 bases, with 9 bases left between them. Looked up from germline, CDR1 is MNHEY and CDR2 is SVGAGI. The CDR3 sequence is CASSSPGDEKLFF. The CDR3 nucleotides are TGTGCCAGCAGTTCTCCCGGGGATGAAAAACTGTTTTTT.

For the CDR3, the DNA is TGTGCCAGCAGTCGGACTAGCGGGAGAGGCGAGCAGTACTTC. Protein: CASSRTSGRGEQYF. V usage is TRBV28 and J usage is TRBJ2-7; 13 nucleotides match TRBD2. Germline CDR1 MDHEN, CDR2 SYDVKM. With V trimmed by 5 bases and J by 6 bases, 4 bases remained unmatched. This CDR3 is 14 amino acids long.

This clone showed up just a few times. The V gene is TRBV5-4, the J gene TRBJ1-3, with D tentatively TRBD1 (5 bases). This CDR3 is 16 amino acids long. CDR1 and CDR2 from the germline V gene are SGHNT and YYREEE (reference sequence). Trimming took off 3 bases at V and 0 bases at J, with 13 bases between the two ends. CDR3: CASSSRQSSSGNTIYF. The CDR3 nucleotides read TGTGCCAGCAGCTCAAGACAGAGCTCCTCTGGAAACACCATATATTTT.

The V call is TRBV7-2, the J call TRBJ2-1, with TRBD2 identical over 9 bases. The CDR3 consists of 17 residues. The V and J ends lost 5 bases and 10 bases, in that order; junction bases with no gene match: 18. CDR1 is SGHTA, CDR2 FQGNSA, per germline. The CDR3 protein is CASSPQRGGGGAGEQFF. Here the CDR3 DNA reads TGTGCCAGCAGCCCCCAGAGGGGTGGCGGGGGGGCGGGGGAGCAGTTCTTC.

The J gene is TRBJ1-4, the V gene TRBV30; D is perhaps TRBD1 (5 bases). Trimming cost V 2 bases and J 3 bases, with 13 bases left between them. There are 15 residues in the CDR3. Germline lookup yields CDR1 GTSNPN and CDR2 SVGIG (reference sequence). CDR3 amino acids: CAWSRSGRANEKLFF. The CDR3 DNA follows: TGTGCCTGGAGTCGTTCAGGGAGGGCTAATGAAAAACTGTTTTTT.

This clone appeared a single time. The rearrangement joins TRBV7-2 to TRBJ1-1; 8 bases are shared with TRBD1. With V trimmed by 5 bases and J by 4 bases, 3 bases remained unmatched. CDR1 is SGHTA and CDR2 is FQGNSA in the germline V gene. This CDR3 is 13 amino acids long. CDR3 protein: CASSPQGGTEAFF. The CDR3 region has the DNA TGTGCCAGCAGCCCACAGGGGGGCACTGAAGCTTTCTTT.

This chain joins TRBV6-1 and TRBJ1-1, with TRBD1 as a possible D gene (5 bases). Germline-derived CDR1 and CDR2 are MNHNS and SASEGT. Trimming removed 5 bases from V and 0 bases from J, with 10 bases in between. This CDR3 comprises 14 residues. The CDR3 coding sequence is TGTGCCAGCAGTCTGGAGGGGATGAACACTGAAGCTTTCTTT. It yields the protein CASSLEGMNTEAFF.

CDR3 in DNA: TGCAGCGTCTCCCGGGGGATGACAGATACGCAGTATTTT. Translated, it gives CSVSRGMTDTQYF. The rearrangement links TRBV29-1 to TRBJ2-3; TRBD2 is a possible D gene (6 bases). The V end lost 6 bases, the J end lost 3 bases, and 13 bases lay between the germline ends. The length of the CDR3 is 13 residues. Germline V gives CDR1 SQVTM, CDR2 ANQGSEA.

V gene TRBV11-1 combines with J gene TRBJ1-4; possibly TRBD1 for D (6 bases). This CDR3 has 15 amino acids. Per the germline V gene, CDR1 is SGHAT and CDR2 is FQDESV (reference sequence). With 5 bases removed from V and 3 bases from J, the gap between germline ends came to 13 bases. CDR3 sequence (DNA): TGTGCCAGCAGCCCCCGTTGGACAGCTAATGAAAAACTGTTTTTT. Amino acid sequence: CASSPRWTANEKLFF.

The CDR3 here is CASSELWRSGYEQYF. CDR3 nucleotides: TGTGCCAGCAGTGAGCTATGGCGGTCGGGGTACGAGCAGTACTTC. The chain combines TRBV6-1 with TRBJ2-7; a possible D gene is TRBD2 (5 bases). Germline CDR1 MNHNS, CDR2 SASEGT. The CDR3 is 15 amino acids. V shed 3 bases and J shed 4 bases, with 16 bases lying between them.

The chain is built from TRBV11-3 and TRBJ2-5, with 11 bases aligning to TRBD2. The closer fit of TRBJ2-7 to the DNA end suggests the J call may be wrong. The CDR3 covers 15 residues. The germline CDR1 and CDR2 sequences are SGHNT and YENEEA. CDR3 sequence (DNA): TGTGCCAGCAGCTTATCGGGACTAGCGGTCTACGAGCAGTACTTC. Translation: CASSLSGLAVYEQYF.

This clone turned up a few times. V gene TRBV4-3 combines with J gene TRBJ1-6; D is perhaps TRBD1 (5 bases). The germline V gene has CDR1 LGHNA and CDR2 YSLEER. This CDR3 is 14 amino acids long. Trimming removed 1 base from V and 4 bases from J, with 5 bases in between. CDR3 DNA: TGCGCCAGCAGCCAAGGACAGTATAATTCACCCCTCCACTTT. It is translated as CASSQGQYNSPLHF.

V gene TRBV6-5 combines with J gene TRBJ2-7, with 9 positions matching TRBD2. V lost 6 bases and J lost 2; bases outside the gene matches: 8. Germline CDR1 is MNHEY and CDR2 is SVGAGI. CDR3 length equals 15 residues. The DNA of the CDR3 is TGTGCCAGCAGCCGACTAGCGGAGGGGACCTACGAGCAGTACTTC. Translation gives CASSRLAEGTYEQYF.

V and J are TRBV7-6 and TRBJ2-7, with TRBD2 matching over 8 bases. Losses at the gene ends were 4 bases for V and 2 bases for J; bases not matched to a gene: 7. The germline gives CDR1 SGHVS, CDR2 FNYEAQ. The CDR3 covers 15 residues. CDR3 protein: CASSSLTSGTYEQYF. The CDR3 DNA reads as TGTGCCAGCAGCTCCCTAACTAGCGGTACCTACGAGCAGTACTTC.

The J gene is TRBJ2-7, the V gene TRBV11-2; 12 bases agree with TRBD1. From germline, CDR1 is SGHAT and CDR2 FQNNGV. V gave up 4 bases and J gave up 2 bases; unmatched junction bases: 12. There are 18 residues in the CDR3. CDR3 nucleotide sequence: TGTGCCAGCAGCTCAAGGGCCGGGACAGGGGGCGCGACCTACGAGCAGTACTTC. This translates into CASSSRAGTGGATYEQYF.

The rearrangement links TRBV5-1 to TRBJ1-2; TRBD1 might be the D (6 bases). CDR3 length: 15 amino acids. V gave up 0 bases and J gave up 6 bases, with 15 bases separating them. In germline, CDR1 is SGHRS, CDR2 YFSETQ. This CDR3 reads CASSLAEGGSDGYTF. DNA of the CDR3: TGCGCCAGCAGCTTGGCCGAGGGGGGGTCGGATGGCTACACCTTC.